This TCR beta chain was identified during a study of T-cell reconstitution after alpha-beta-depleted transplantation in children. Broader study findings: Several hundred expanded graft clones reportedly were the source of alpha-beta T cells about two months after transplant. TCRbeta diversity was high at day 60 in some patients (a result of surviving recipient T cells and thymic progenitors). At one year after transplant, newly produced T cells mostly accounted for T-cell counts and diversity.

CDR3 length equals 17 residues. Trimming left V 0 bases short and J 5 bases short, with 16 bases between. Germline CDR1 and CDR2: MGHRA and YSYEKL. In the case of this clonotype: The target antigen is unknown.

Unique molecular identifiers were incorporated when the TCRbeta library was constructed. TCRdb re-called the PCR reads through MiXCR, storing one row per CDR3 protein. The sample includes more than 200,000 distinct CDR3 sequences, under 30% of them seen just once. The genes are TRBV4-1 and TRBJ2-2; D is ambiguous. This TCR derives from a girl aged 2-10 years with Fanconi anemia, due to receive a stem cell transplant. The sequencing here drew on PBMCs, taken before TCRalphabeta/CD19-depleted stem cell transplant. The CDR3 is CASSQDRNKIRTGELFF. CDR3 DNA: TGCGCCAGCAGCCAAGATCGGAATAAGATTAGGACCGGGGAGCTGTTTTTT.